This TCR beta chain derives from a study of cytomegalovirus exposure and HLA in healthy donors (TCRdb year 2017). In the study overall: An earlier analysis of some 550 of the donors reported more than 250 Gb of sequence data and more than 90 million unique TCR beta sequences from about 179 million T cells. An early release that covered more than 550 HLA-typed donors contained around 330 gigabases of sequencing data and 75 million to 100 million unique TCR sequences. Among the roughly 400 genotyped donors, around 81% belonged to the genetic ancestry cluster associated with self-reported Caucasian donors. The aim of the study was to test whether cataloging public T cell receptors could identify signatures of past pathogen exposure. The study used immunosequencing to profile the T cell repertoires of around 600 subjects and linked those repertoires to cytomegalovirus serostatus. Besides the first cohort of more than 650 subjects, a separate validation cohort made up of 90 to 150 different subjects was used. High-throughput TCR immunosequencing, statistical association of individual TCRs with disease status, and machine learning were combined to predict cytomegalovirus infection status. A later analysis re-examined previously published TCR beta repertoires from more than 650 donors and added high-resolution HLA genotyping to investigate patterns of TCR occurrence. In the later analysis, no new phenotypic data were used to find candidate immune exposures; instead, reliance was placed on TCR beta sequences and their occurrence across donors. To decide whether each TCR beta V gene segment behaved as functional or pseudogenic, an earlier analysis of some 570 of the donors relied on high-throughput TCR beta sequencing. Donor age, sex, ethnicity and CMV serostatus were compiled alongside the repertoire data. A later genetic analysis took genome-wide SNP genotypes for about 55% of the 666 donors and used that subset as a discovery cohort. Every repertoire in the discovery cohort had been generated on one and the same sequencing platform. HLA typing covered class I and class II loci at four-digit resolution. Typing coverage varied by locus: about 620-640 donors for A, B, C, DRB1 and DQB1; approximately 560 for DQA1; about 600 for DPA1; 450 to 480 for DPB1. Because of strong linkage in the cohort, roughly five DR-DQ haplotypes were treated as single units for association and clustering. On average, roughly 240,000 unique TCR beta nucleotide sequences were sequenced per donor among about 400 genotyped donors of the cohort, with about 19% of those sequences being non-productive.

In total, 600 or so healthy bone marrow donors made up the cohort. All cohort members were sampled while nominally healthy, although unrecorded immune exposures were likely present. The donor was CMV seronegative and was included in the group of a few hundred seronegative cohort members. Every donor gave a peripheral blood sample, and the peripheral blood mononuclear cells from that sample were used for TCR beta sequencing. Genomic DNA extraction from the blood cell samples was performed with the Qiagen DNeasy Blood Extraction Kit. On the study overall, not on this receptor specifically: Immune exposure information for the cohort was limited to CMV serostatus. In a later analysis, around 17,000 TCR beta sequences were associated with specific HLA alleles at a false discovery rate of 0.05. Roughly uniform sequencing depth across donors was assumed in presence/absence analyses, although this assumption may not hold. Strong co-occurrence of HLA alleles, especially DR and DQ, made assigning TCR associations to individual alleles difficult. Cytomegalovirus status was reported to be diagnosed by the classifier with high specificity and sensitivity in both the original and validation cohorts. Across donors, most TCR sequences were observed very rarely, whereas some public TCRs were present in many individuals. Because some donors lacked HLA typing at each locus, the association tests relied only on the typed subset. A further reported finding was that TCR beta sequences accurately predicted the HLA-A and HLA-B alleles for most subjects in the first cohort. A cluster of highly shared sequence variants was judged likely to represent a technical artifact of the sequencing pipeline. Some IMGT-functional V segments, including TRBV6-2 and TRBV6-3, could not be distinguished by the 87-base-pair reads and were therefore excluded. In vitro tests confirmed that a few of the cytomegalovirus-associated TCR beta chains recognize cytomegalovirus antigens. According to a later genetic analysis, donors in an Asian-associated ancestry cluster had fewer N-insertions in productive TCRs than the approximately 650-donor mean. In a later analysis, HLA-associated TCR beta chains were found to be more clonally expanded and to have lower generation probabilities than equally common non-associated chains. Broadly in line with IMGT annotations, most TCR beta V segments showed up in productive rearrangements about 87% or about 30% of the time in an earlier analysis of around 600 of the donors. A later genetic analysis associated a missense DCLRE1C variant with V-gene and J-gene trimming of TCR beta chains, and an independent cohort replicated the association. Correlated functional status among segregating V segments might reflect linkage disequilibrium, but an unknown experimental factor could not be ruled out. According to the authors, the approach could potentially be generalized to other disease states and immunological phenotypes. According to a later analysis, most CMV-associated TCR beta chains appeared to be HLA-restricted, and the HLA associations seemed to be driven largely by CMV exposure. In a later analysis, TCR association rates were found to vary across HLA loci, with the most associated TCRs seen for DRB1 alleles and the fewest for HLA-C alleles. The study gave a list of some 150 TCR beta chains associated with cytomegalovirus. In a later analysis, several top co-occurrence clusters were reported to appear linked to parvovirus B19, influenza, CMV and Epstein-Barr virus. This cohort had only TCR beta chains sequenced, and the lack of alpha or paired-chain data limited which features could be detected. The earlier analysis of approximately 560 of the donors excluded roughly 16 rarely observed V segments, including chromosome 9 orphons, because counts were too low.

Inclusive of the bounding cysteine and phenylalanine, the CDR3 is 14 residues long. Of all the DNA, just the CDR3 is kept, 42 bases in frame from base 1. As encoded in the germline V gene, CDR1 is MGHRA while CDR2 is YSYEKL. Deletion took 1 base off V and 4 bases off J, with a span of 11 bases between the germline ends. Turning to this clone: No antigen is known for it.

Library method: the immunoSEQ multiplex PCR assay. For the multiplex PCR, a mixture combining 60 forward primers for TCR Vbeta segments and 13 reverse primers for TCR Jbeta segments was used. Amplification of the CDR3 region of rearranged TCR beta genes was performed with a multiplex PCR assay on genomic DNA. On the Illumina HiSeq System, the amplified TCR beta libraries were sequenced as 87-base-pair reads. On the study's bioinformatics: In a later analysis, 80 million or so unique TCR beta chains were counted across the 500 to 850 repertoires, and roughly 11 million of these chains were shared by at least two donors. Raw reads were error-corrected and collapsed into unique sequences by a nearest-neighbor algorithm in which closely related sequences were merged to remove PCR and sequencing errors. V, D and J gene segments were assigned by aligning CDR3 sequences to IMGT reference sequences. For a sequence to be retained, at least a six-nucleotide match to both a V gene segment and a J gene segment was required. Rearrangements were classified as productive when the CDR3 lacked stop codons and remained in frame with V and J, and all other rearrangements were classified as non-productive. CDR3 was defined according to IMGT convention as the region running from the second conserved V-encoded cysteine to the conserved J-encoded phenylalanine. The earlier analysis of some 550 of the donors excluded any sequence lacking an unambiguous match to a single V gene segment. An earlier analysis of over 450 of the donors classified V segments as functional when productive rearrangements were above 56.7% and as segregating when the standard deviation between donors was above 5%. A statistical classification framework was built to diagnose cytomegalovirus status from the catalog of TCR beta chain sequences. In a later analysis, V and J genes were assigned by comparing TCR nucleotide sequences against IMGT/GENE-DB human TR gene sequences. The TCRdist pipeline was used in a later analysis to assign CDR3 sequences and most-parsimonious VDJ recombination scenarios. In a later analysis, each TCR beta chain was defined by its CDR3 amino acid sequence together with its V-gene family, and reads lacking a unique V-gene family were excluded. In a later analysis, fewer than 600 highly shared, low-generation-probability nucleotide sequences were removed to address suspected cross-contamination and a sequencing artifact. For each public chain, a later analysis derived a clonal expansion index from normalized ranks of inferred template counts within each repertoire. Generation probabilities in a later analysis came from a VDJ recombination model fitted to out-of-frame rearrangements, and those results were checked against IGoR. Hypergeometric tests were used in a later analysis to score TCR-TCR, TCR-HLA and TCR-CMV co-occurrence, with a repertoire-size bias correction applied to the TCR pairs. In a later analysis, false discovery rates were estimated by permuting HLA or CMV assignments 20 times. In a later analysis, co-occurring TCRs were grouped with DBSCAN, and TCRdist sequence similarity was added when clustering was performed within HLA-allele-positive subsets. Repertoires with fewer than 30,000 or more than 120,000 public chains, plus five repertoires with anomalous nucleotide sharing, were excluded from co-occurrence clustering. The clones in this table, taken by TCRdb from immuneACCESS, are in-frame only. Not every clone is retained; where verified, under half of the shortfall comes from an unresolved V gene, and the cause of the rest is unknown. V, J and clone size are those of that table, while D and trimming were read from the DNA. The sample table gives about 160,000 clones. Together, the top ten hold 2.1% of the sample.

In this chain, TRBV4-1 is recombined with TRBJ2-7, with TRBD1 as a weak D call on 6 bases. The origin of this receptor is a man aged 25-45 years in good health and CMV-seronegative. Sequencing input: PBMCs. The CDR3 in this case is CASSQAWTAYEQYF. The bases are TGCGCCAGCAGCCAAGCGTGGACAGCATACGAGCAGTACTTC.